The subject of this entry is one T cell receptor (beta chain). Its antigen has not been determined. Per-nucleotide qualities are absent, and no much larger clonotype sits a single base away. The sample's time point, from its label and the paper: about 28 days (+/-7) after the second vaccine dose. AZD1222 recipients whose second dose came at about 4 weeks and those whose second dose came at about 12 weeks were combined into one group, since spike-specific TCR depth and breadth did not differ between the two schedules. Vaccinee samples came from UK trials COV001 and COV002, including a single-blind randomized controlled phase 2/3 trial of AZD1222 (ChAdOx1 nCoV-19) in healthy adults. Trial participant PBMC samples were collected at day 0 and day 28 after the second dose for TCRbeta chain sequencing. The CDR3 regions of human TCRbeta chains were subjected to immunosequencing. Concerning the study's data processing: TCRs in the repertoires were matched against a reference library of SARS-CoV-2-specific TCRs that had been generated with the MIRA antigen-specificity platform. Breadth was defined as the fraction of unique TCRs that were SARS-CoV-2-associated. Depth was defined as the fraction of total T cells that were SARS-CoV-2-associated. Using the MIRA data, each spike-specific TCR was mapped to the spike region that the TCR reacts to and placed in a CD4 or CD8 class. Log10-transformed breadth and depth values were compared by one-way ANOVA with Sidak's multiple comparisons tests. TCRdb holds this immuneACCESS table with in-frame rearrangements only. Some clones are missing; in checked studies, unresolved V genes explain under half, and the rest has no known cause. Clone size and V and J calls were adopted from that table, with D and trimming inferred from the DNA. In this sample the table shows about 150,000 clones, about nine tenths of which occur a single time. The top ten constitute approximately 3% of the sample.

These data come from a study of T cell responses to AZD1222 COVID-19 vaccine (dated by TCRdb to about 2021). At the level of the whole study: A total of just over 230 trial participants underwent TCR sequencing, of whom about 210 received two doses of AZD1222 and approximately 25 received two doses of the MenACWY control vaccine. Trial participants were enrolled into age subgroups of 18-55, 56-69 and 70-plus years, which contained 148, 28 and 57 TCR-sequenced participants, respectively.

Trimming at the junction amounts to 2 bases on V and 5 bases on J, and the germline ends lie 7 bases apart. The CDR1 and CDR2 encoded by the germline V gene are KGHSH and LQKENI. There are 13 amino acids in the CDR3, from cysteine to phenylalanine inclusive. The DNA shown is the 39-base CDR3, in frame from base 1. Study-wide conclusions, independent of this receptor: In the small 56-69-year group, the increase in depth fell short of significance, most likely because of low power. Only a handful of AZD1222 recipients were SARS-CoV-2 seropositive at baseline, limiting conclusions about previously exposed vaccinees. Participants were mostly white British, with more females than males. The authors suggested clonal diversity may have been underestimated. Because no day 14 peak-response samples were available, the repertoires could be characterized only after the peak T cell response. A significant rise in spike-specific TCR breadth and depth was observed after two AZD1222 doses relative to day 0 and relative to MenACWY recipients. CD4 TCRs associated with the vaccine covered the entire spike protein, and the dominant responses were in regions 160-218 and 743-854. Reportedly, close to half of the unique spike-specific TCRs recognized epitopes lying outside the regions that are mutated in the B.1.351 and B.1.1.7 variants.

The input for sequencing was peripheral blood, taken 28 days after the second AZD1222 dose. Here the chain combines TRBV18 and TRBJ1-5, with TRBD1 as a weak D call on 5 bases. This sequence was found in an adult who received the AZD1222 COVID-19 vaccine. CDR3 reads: CASSPGTDQPQHF. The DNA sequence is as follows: TGTGCCAGCTCACCAGGGACGGATCAGCCCCAGCATTTT.